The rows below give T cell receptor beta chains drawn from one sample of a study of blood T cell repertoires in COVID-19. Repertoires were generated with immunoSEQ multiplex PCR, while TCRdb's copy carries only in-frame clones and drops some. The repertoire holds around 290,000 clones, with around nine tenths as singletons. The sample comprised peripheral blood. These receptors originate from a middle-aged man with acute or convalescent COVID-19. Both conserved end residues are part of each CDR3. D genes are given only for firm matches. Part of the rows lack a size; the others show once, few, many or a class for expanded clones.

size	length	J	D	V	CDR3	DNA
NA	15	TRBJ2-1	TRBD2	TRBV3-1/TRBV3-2	CASSQDSGGYNEQFF	TGTGCCAGCAGCCAAGATTCCGGGGGGTACAATGAGCAGTTCTTC
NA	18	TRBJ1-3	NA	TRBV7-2	CASSLAYDRSLSGNTIYF	TGTGCCAGCAGCTTAGCATACGACAGAAGTCTCTCTGGAAACACCATATATTTT
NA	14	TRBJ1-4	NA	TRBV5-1	CASSLEQVNEKLFF	TGCGCCAGCAGCTTGGAACAGGTCAACGAAAAACTGTTTTTT
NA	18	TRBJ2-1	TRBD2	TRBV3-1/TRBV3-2	CASSQDKLAGGFGGEQFF	TGTGCCAGCAGCCAAGATAAATTAGCGGGGGGGTTCGGCGGTGAGCAGTTCTTC
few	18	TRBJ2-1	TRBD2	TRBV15	CATSRVQTSVSSYNEQFF	TGTGCCACCAGCAGAGTTCAGACTAGCGTTAGCTCCTACAATGAGCAGTTCTTC
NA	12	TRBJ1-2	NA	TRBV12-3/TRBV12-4	CASRDTIRGYTF	TGTGCCAGCCGGGACACCATTCGGGGCTACACCTTC
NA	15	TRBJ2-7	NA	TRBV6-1	CASSERVQGSYEQYF	TGTGCCAGCAGTGAGAGGGTACAGGGCTCCTACGAGCAGTACTTC
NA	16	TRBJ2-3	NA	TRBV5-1	CASSLDGGQSTDTQYF	TGCGCCAGCAGCTTAGATGGCGGCCAGAGCACAGATACGCAGTATTTT
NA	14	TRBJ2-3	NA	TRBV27	CASSLNYHTDTQYF	TGTGCCAGCAGTTTGAACTATCACACAGATACGCAGTATTTT
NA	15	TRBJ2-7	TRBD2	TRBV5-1	CASSFGTSGLGEQYF	TGCGCCAGCAGCTTCGGGACTAGCGGGTTGGGCGAGCAGTACTTC
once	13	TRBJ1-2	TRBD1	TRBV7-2	CASSPLTGYGYTF	TGTGCCAGCAGCCCGCTGACAGGGTATGGCTACACCTTC
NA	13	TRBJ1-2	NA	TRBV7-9	CASSPRGYEGYTF	TGTGCCAGCAGCCCGCGGGGTTATGAGGGCTACACCTTC
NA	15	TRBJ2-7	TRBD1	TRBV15	CATSAPGQGSYEQYF	TGTGCCACCAGCGCTCCGGGACAGGGTTCCTACGAGCAGTACTTC
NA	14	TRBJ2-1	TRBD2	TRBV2	CASLLAGSNNEQFF	TGTGCCAGCTTACTAGCGGGAAGCAACAATGAGCAGTTCTTC
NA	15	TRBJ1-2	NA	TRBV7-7	CASSLFKEFHYGYTF	TGTGCCAGCAGCTTATTTAAGGAGTTTCACTATGGCTACACCTTC
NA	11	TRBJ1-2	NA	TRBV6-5	CATPGYYGYTF	TGTGCCACCCCCGGTTACTATGGCTACACCTTC
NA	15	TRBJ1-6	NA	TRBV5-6	CASSPFPQYNSPLHF	TGTGCCAGCAGCCCGTTCCCTCAGTATAATTCACCCCTCCACTTT
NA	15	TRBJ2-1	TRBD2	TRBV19	CASNLLAGGSNEQFF	TGTGCCAGTAACCTACTAGCGGGGGGATCCAATGAGCAGTTCTTC
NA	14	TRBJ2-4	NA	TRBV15	CATSREGRFSIQYF	TGTGCCACCAGCAGAGAAGGCAGGTTCTCCATTCAGTACTTC
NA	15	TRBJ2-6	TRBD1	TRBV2	CASRTGASGANVLTF	TGTGCCAGTCGGACAGGCGCCTCTGGGGCCAACGTCCTGACTTTC
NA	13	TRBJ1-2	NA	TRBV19	CATSTGSNYGYTF	TGTGCCACCTCGACAGGTTCTAACTATGGCTACACCTTC
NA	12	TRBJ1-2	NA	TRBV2	CASLDRNYGYTF	TGTGCCAGCCTAGACAGGAACTATGGCTACACCTTC
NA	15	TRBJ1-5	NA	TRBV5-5	CASSLLLYSNQPQHF	TGTGCCAGCAGCTTGCTCCTTTATAGCAATCAGCCCCAGCATTTT
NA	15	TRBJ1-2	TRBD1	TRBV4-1	CASSQEEDRVNGYTF	TGCGCCAGCAGCCAAGAAGAAGACAGGGTAAATGGCTACACCTTC
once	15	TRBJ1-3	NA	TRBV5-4	CASSLGRGQGNTIYF	TGTGCCAGCAGCTTGGGTCGAGGGCAGGGAAACACCATATATTTT
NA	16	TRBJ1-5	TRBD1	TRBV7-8	CASSLRGTGGDQPQHF	TGTGCCAGCAGCTTAAGAGGGACAGGGGGCGATCAGCCCCAGCATTTT
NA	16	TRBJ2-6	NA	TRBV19	CASSRGQFSGANVLTF	TGTGCCAGTAGTCGGGGACAATTCTCTGGGGCCAACGTCCTGACTTTC
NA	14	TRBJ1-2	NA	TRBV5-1	CASNDPGWPGGYTF	TGCGCCAGCAACGATCCCGGGTGGCCTGGGGGCTACACCTTC
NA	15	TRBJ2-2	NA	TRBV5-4	CASSFGGEITGELFF	TGTGCCAGCAGCTTCGGGGGAGAAATCACCGGGGAGCTGTTTTTT